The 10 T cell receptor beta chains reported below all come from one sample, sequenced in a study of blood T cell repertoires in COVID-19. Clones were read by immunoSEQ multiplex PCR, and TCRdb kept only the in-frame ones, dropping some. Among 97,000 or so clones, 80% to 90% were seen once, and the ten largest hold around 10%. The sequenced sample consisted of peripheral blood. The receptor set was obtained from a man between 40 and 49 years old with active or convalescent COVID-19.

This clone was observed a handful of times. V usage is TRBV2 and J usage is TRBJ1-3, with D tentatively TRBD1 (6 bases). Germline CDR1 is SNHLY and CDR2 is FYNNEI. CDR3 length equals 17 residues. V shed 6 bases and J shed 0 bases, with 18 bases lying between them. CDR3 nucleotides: TGTGCCAGCAGCGCCCCCGGGGGGGCAAGCTCTGGAAACACCATATATTTT. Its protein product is CASSAPGGASSGNTIYF.

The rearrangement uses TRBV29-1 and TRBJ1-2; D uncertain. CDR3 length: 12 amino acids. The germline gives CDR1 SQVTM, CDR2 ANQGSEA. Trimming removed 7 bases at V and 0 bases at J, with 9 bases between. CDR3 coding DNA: TGCAGCGCCCTCTCCTCTAACTATGGCTACACCTTC. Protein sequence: CSALSSNYGYTF.

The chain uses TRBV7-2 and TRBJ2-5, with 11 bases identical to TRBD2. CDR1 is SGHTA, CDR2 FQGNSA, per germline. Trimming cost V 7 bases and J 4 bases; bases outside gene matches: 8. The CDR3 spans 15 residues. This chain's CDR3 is CASISSGGAIETQYF. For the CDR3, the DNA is TGTGCCAGCATCAGTAGCGGGGGGGCGATAGAGACCCAGTACTTC.

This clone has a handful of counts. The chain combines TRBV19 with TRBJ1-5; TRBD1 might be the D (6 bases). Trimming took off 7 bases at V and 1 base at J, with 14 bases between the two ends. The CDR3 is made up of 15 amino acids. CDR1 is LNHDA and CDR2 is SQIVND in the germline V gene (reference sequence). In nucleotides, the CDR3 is TGTGCCAGTACTATTGGGGGCGCGAGCAATCAGCCCCAGCATTTT. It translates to CASTIGGASNQPQHF.

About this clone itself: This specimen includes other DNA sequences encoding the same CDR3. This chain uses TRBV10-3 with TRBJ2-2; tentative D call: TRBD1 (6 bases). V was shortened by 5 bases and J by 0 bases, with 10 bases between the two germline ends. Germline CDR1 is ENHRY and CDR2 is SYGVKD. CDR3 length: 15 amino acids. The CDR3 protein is CAISRTDANTGELFF. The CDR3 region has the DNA TGTGCCATCAGTAGGACAGATGCGAACACCGGGGAGCTGTTTTTT.

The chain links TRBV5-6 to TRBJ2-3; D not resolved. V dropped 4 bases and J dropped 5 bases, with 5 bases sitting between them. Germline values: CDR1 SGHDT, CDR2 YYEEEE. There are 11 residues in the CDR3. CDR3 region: CASSRRDTQYF. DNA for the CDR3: TGTGCCAGCAGCCGGAGAGATACGCAGTATTTT.

The CDR3 sequence is CASSSHGAIMNTEAFF. DNA for the CDR3: TGCGCCAGCAGCTCCCACGGTGCCATCATGAACACTGAAGCTTTCTTT. This chain uses TRBV4-1 with TRBJ1-1; D gene ambiguous. The germline gives CDR1 MGHRA, CDR2 YSYEKL. V was clipped by 5 bases and J by 0 bases, with 16 bases between them. CDR3 length: 16 amino acids.

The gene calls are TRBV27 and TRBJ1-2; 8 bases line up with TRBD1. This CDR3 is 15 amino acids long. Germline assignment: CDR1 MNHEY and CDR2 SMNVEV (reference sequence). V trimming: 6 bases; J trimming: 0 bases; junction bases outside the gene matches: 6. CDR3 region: CASSYSGGPNYGYTF. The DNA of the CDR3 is TGTGCCAGCAGCTACTCAGGGGGCCCTAACTATGGCTACACCTTC.

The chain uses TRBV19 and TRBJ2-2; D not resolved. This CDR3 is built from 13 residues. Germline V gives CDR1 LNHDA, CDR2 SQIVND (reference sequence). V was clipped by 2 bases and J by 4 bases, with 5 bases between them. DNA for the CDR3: TGTGCCAGTAGTATACTCAGCACCGGGGAGCTGTTTTTT. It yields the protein CASSILSTGELFF.

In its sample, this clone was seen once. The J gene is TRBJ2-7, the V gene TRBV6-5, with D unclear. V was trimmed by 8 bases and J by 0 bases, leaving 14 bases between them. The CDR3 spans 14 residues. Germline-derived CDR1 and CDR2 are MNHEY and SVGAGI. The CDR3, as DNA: TGTGCCAGCCGACGCGGCACGAGCTCCTACGAGCAGTACTTC. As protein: CASRRGTSSYEQYF.